This T cell receptor (beta chain) was identified in a study of OX40 agonist ivuxolimab in advanced cancers. As for the study in general: Patients received ivuxolimab, an agonistic anti-OX40 (CD134) antibody.

TCRdb's copy holds only in-frame clones and misses some; the assay was immunoSEQ multiplex PCR. The table records approximately 58,000 clones, approximately 80% of them present only once. Specimen: CD4+ or CD8+ T cells sorted from blood, collected in a trial of the OX40 agonist ivuxolimab. The clonotype was recovered from an adult with an advanced solid tumor such as melanoma, head and neck, liver or kidney cancer.

CDR3 residues: CASSLLPRTSGGYNEQFF. As DNA, the CDR3 is TGTGCCAGCAGCTTATTACCCCGGACTAGCGGGGGGTACAATGAGCAGTTCTTC. The chain uses TRBV7-3 and TRBJ2-1, with TRBD2 matching 14 bases. This CDR3 has 18 residues. Germline CDR1 is SGHTA and CDR2 is FQGTGA. Trimming took 2 bases from V and 4 from J; bases not matched to a gene: 7.